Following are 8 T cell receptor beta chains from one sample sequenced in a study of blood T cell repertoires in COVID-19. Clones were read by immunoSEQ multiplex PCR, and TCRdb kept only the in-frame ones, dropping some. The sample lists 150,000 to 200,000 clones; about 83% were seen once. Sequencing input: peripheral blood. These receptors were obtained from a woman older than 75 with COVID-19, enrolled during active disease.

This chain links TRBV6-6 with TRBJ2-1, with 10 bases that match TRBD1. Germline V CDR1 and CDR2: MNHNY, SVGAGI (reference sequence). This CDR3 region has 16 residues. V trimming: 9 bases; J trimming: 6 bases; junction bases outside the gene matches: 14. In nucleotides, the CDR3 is TGTGCCAGTACACCCTCGGGACAGGGGTTACGCAATGAGCAGTTCTTC. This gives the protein CASTPSGQGLRNEQFF.

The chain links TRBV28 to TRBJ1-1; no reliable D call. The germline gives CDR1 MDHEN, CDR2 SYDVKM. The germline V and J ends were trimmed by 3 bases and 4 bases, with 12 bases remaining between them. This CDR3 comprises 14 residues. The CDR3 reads CASSLGGFITEAFF. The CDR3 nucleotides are TGTGCCAGCAGTTTGGGAGGGTTCATCACTGAAGCTTTCTTT.

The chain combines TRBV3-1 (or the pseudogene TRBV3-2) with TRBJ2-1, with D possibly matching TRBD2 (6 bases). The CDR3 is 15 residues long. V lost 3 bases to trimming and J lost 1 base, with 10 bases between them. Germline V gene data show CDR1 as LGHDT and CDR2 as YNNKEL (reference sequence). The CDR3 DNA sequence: TGTGCCAGCAGCCATTGGCGGGATTCCTACAATGAGCAGTTCTTC. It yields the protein CASSHWRDSYNEQFF.

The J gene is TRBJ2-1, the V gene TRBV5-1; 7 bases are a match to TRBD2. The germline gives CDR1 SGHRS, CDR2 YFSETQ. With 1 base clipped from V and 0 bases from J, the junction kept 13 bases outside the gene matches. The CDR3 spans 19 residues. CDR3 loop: CASSLSLSGGRASYNEQFF. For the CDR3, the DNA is TGCGCCAGCAGCTTGTCCCTTTCTGGTGGGAGGGCCTCCTACAATGAGCAGTTCTTC.

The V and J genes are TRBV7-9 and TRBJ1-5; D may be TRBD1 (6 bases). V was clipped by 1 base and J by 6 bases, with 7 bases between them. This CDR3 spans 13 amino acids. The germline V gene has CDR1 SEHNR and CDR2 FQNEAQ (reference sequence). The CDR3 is CASSLDRAQPQHF. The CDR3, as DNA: TGTGCCAGCAGCTTAGACAGGGCTCAGCCCCAGCATTTT. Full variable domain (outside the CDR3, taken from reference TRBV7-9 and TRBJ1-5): DTGVSQNPRHKITKRGQNVTFRCDPISEHNRLYWYRQTLGQGPEFLTYFQNEAQLEKSRLLSDRFSAERPKGSFSTLEIQRTEQGDSAMYLCASSLDRAQPQHFGDGTRLSIL.

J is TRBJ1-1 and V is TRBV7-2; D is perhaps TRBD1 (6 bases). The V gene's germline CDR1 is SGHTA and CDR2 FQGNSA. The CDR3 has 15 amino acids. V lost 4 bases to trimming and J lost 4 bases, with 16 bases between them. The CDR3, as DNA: TGTGCCAGCAGCTGGGCAGGGAGGGGGGTCACTGAAGCTTTCTTT. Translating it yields CASSWAGRGVTEAFF.

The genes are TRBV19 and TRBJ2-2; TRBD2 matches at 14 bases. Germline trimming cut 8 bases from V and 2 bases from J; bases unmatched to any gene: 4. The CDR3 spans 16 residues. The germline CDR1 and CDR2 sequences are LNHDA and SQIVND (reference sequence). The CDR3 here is CASQGTSGSNTGELFF. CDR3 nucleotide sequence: TGTGCCAGTCAAGGGACTAGCGGGAGTAACACCGGGGAGCTGTTTTTT.

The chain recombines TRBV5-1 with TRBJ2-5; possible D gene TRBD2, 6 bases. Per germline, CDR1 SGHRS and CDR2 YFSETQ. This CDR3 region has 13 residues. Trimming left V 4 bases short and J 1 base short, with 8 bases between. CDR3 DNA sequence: TGCGCCAGCAGCGGGGGGATCCAAGAGACCCAGTACTTC. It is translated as CASSGGIQETQYF.